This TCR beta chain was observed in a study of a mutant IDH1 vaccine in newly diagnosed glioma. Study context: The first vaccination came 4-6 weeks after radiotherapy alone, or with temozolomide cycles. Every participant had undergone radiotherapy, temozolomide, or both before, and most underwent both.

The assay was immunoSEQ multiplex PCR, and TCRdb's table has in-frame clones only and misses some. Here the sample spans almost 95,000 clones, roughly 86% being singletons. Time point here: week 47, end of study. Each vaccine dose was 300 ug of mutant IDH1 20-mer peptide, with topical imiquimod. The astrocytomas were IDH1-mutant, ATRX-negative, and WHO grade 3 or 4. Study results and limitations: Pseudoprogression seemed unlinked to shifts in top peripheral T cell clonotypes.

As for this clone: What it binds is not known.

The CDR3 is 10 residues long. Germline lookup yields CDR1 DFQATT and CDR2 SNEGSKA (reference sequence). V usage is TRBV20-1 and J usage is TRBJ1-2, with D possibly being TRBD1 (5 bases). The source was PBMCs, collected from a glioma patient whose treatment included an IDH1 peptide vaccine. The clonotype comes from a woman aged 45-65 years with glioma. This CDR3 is CKRGGDGYTF. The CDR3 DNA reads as TGCAAAAGAGGAGGGGATGGCTACACCTTC.